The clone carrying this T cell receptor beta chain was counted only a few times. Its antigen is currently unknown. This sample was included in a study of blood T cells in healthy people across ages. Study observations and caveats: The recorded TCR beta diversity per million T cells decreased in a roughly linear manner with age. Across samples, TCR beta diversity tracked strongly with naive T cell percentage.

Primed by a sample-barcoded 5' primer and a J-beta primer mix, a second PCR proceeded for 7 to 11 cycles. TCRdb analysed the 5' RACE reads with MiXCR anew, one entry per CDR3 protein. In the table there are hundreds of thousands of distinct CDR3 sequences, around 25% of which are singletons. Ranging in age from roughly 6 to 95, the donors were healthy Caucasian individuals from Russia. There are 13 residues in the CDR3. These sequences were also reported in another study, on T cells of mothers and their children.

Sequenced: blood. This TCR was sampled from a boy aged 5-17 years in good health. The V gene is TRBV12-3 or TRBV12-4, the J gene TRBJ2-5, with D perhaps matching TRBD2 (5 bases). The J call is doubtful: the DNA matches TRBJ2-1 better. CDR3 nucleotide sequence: TGTGCCAGCAGTTTATGGACTCACAATGAGCAGTTCTTC. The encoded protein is CASSLWTHNEQFF.